These 2 T cell receptor beta chains came from one sample sequenced in a study of Graves' ophthalmopathy and Graves' hyperthyroidism. Transcripts of RNA were the source for amplifying TCR beta CDR3 regions. Second-round multiplex PCR came after first-round RT-PCR with HTBI primers. Each CDR3 protein is one row after TCRdb ran MiXCR on the multiplex PCR reads. Of approximately 460,000 distinct CDR3 sequences in the sample, over 13% were seen once. Sequenced: blood. These receptors all come from a woman aged 25 to 45 with Graves' ophthalmopathy.

This rearrangement joins TRBV12-3 or TRBV12-4 to TRBJ1-1, with unresolved D. The germline V and J ends were trimmed by 2 bases and 1 base, with 23 bases remaining between them. This CDR3 has 19 residues. This CDR3 reads CASSLFRRHIGLGNTEAFF. The CDR3 region has the DNA TGTGCCAGCAGTTTATTTCGACGGCATATAGGATTAGGGAACACTGAAGCTTTCTTT.

This clonotype was detected many times. The chain uses TRBV5-5 and TRBJ1-1; D is ambiguous. The CDR3 spans 15 residues. Germline V gene data show CDR1 as SGHKS and CDR2 as YYEKEE (reference sequence). Trimming took 1 base from V and 2 from J, leaving 12 bases between them. The CDR3 DNA is TGTGCCAGCAGCTTGTCGTTCGCGGGTAACACTGAAGCTTTCTTT. Its protein product is CASSLSFAGNTEAFF.